This T cell receptor (beta chain) was obtained from a study of cytomegalovirus exposure and HLA in healthy donors. Broader study findings: In vitro data verified a few CMV-associated chains as specific for CMV antigens.

Both 60 Vbeta primers and 13 Jbeta primers went into the PCR. Only in-frame clones appear in the TCRdb table, and some are missing; sequencing was by immunoSEQ multiplex PCR. The data hold a few hundred thousand clones, with 80% to 95% observed a single time. As regards this clone: Its antigen is currently unknown.

Trimming shortened V by 6 bases and J by 1 base, and 15 bases separated the two germline ends. The CDR3 totals 15 residues. Germline V gives CDR1 KGHSH, CDR2 LQKENI. Sequenced material: PBMCs. This clonotype was obtained from a girl aged 2-10 years in good health and CMV-seronegative. The chain couples TRBV18 to TRBJ1-1, with D possibly matching TRBD1 (5 bases). DNA of the CDR3: TGTGCCAGCTCTCCTCAGGGCCCTAAGAACACTGAAGCTTTCTTT. It codes for CASSPQGPKNTEAFF.